The T cell receptor (beta chain) under discussion was sequenced for a study of beta chain features in type 1 diabetes. The sequenced template was cDNA made from the entire isolated RNA. Method: immunoSEQ multiplex PCR; TCRdb's copy keeps in-frame clones and lacks some. The sample records hundreds of thousands of clones, roughly 12% being singletons. Sorting of CD4+ naive, central memory, regulatory and stem cell-like memory cells was performed via CD45RO/CCR7/CD25/CD127/CD95/CD27. This clone was picked up a small number of times. The CDR3 runs to 12 residues. CDR1 and CDR2 from the germline V gene are SGHRS and YFSETQ. V was shortened by 2 bases and J by 1 base, with 3 bases between the two germline ends.

V gene TRBV5-1 combines with J gene TRBJ1-1; the D is unclear. The clonotype was recovered from a man between 18 and 29 years old in good health. The material sequenced was naive CD4+ T cells from blood. The CDR3 region has the DNA TGCGCCAGCAGCTTCAGGAACACTGAAGCTTTCTTT. This sequence encodes CASSFRNTEAFF.